This T cell receptor beta chain comes out of a study of T cells in Graves' hyperthyroidism and ophthalmopathy. Study findings and constraints: Onset of ophthalmopathy came a median approximately 6.5 months after the model predicted it.

Diagnoses rested on clinical symptoms, serum thyroxine and TRAb, thyroid ultrasound and orbital computed tomography. Amplification yielded TCR beta CDR3 regions, with RNA transcripts as the source. TCR CDR3 regions were first amplified by RT-PCR with HTBI primers. TCRdb re-derived calls from the multiplex PCR reads in MiXCR, one entry per CDR3 protein. The table lists roughly 650,000 distinct CDR3 sequences, roughly 16% of them singletons. Comments on this clonotype: Its matching antigen is unknown. A much larger clone differs from this one at a single base, so this may be a read error.

The germline V gene encodes CDR1 SGHVS and CDR2 FQNEAQ. V was clipped by 7 bases and J by 13 bases; unmatched bases: 21. The CDR3 has 15 amino acids. The chain carries TRBV7-8 and TRBJ2-7, with 8 positions matching TRBD1. Sequences were obtained from blood. The source of this sequence is a woman aged 40 to 50 with Graves' ophthalmopathy. The CDR3 spells CASTQNRDRIYGQYF. CDR3 nucleotide sequence: TGTGCCAGCACCCAGAACCGGGACAGGATCTACGGGCAATACTTC.